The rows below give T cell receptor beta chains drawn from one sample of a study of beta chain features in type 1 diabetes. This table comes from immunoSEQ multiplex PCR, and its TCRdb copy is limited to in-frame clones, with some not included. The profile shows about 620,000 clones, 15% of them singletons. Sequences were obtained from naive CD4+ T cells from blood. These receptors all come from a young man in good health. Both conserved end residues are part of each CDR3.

cdr3_aa: CRGTSSYNEQFF
j_call: TRBJ2-1
v_call: TRBV29-1

cdr3_aa: CAWTSGSYEQYF
j_call: TRBJ2-7
v_call: TRBV30

cdr3_aa: CAISGGGGAGETQYF
j_call: TRBJ2-5
v_call: TRBV10-3

cdr3_aa: CASRRADTQYF
j_call: TRBJ2-3
v_call: TRBV27

cdr3_aa: CAWSVPGTGGIF
j_call: TRBJ2-1
v_call: TRBV30

cdr3_aa: CASSLALGGGGANVLTF
j_call: TRBJ2-6
v_call: TRBV7-2

cdr3_aa: CASTRQRNQPQHF
j_call: TRBJ1-5
v_call: TRBV2

cdr3_aa: CASSPGDRARSGYTF
j_call: TRBJ1-2
v_call: TRBV18

cdr3_aa: CASSRRSSGNTIYF
j_call: TRBJ1-3
v_call: TRBV23-1

cdr3_aa: CAWDRDSSTEAFF
j_call: TRBJ1-1
v_call: TRBV30

cdr3_aa: CASSLDRANYGYTF
j_call: TRBJ1-2
v_call: TRBV5-1

cdr3_aa: CASSLGPEQFF
j_call: TRBJ2-1
v_call: TRBV5-6

cdr3_aa: CASTSRGTANRNTGELFF
j_call: TRBJ2-2
v_call: TRBV27

cdr3_aa: CAIREGARGYEPQHF
j_call: TRBJ1-5
v_call: TRBV10-3

cdr3_aa: CASSLLTGTGYQPQHF
j_call: TRBJ1-5
v_call: TRBV19

cdr3_aa: CASSLRDRGLQSYEQYF
j_call: TRBJ2-7
v_call: TRBV7-9

cdr3_aa: CASSSDYLQETQYF
j_call: TRBJ2-5
v_call: TRBV19

cdr3_aa: CASSYRGQGAETQYF
j_call: TRBJ2-5
v_call: TRBV6-6

cdr3_aa: CASSFGTWGYTF
j_call: TRBJ1-2
v_call: TRBV28

cdr3_aa: CSVDGGPPHEQYF
j_call: TRBJ2-7
v_call: TRBV29-1

cdr3_aa: CSVEDPTGGLSGANVLTF
j_call: TRBJ2-6
v_call: TRBV29-1

cdr3_aa: CASSPRQGNYGYTF
j_call: TRBJ1-2
v_call: TRBV14

cdr3_aa: CASSSDRGHQPQHF
j_call: TRBJ1-5
v_call: TRBV27

cdr3_aa: CASHPQGGSTEAFF
j_call: TRBJ1-1
v_call: TRBV19

cdr3_aa: CASYSGTRGIHKNQETQYF
j_call: TRBJ2-5
v_call: TRBV21-1